A selection of T cell receptor beta chains follows, all from one sample in a study of blood T cell repertoires in COVID-19. Here immunoSEQ multiplex PCR was the method, and the copy in TCRdb shows in-frame clones only, minus some. The sample shows under 200,000 clones, roughly nine tenths of them seen only once. The sample comprised peripheral blood. These TCRs come from a woman aged 60-75 years with COVID-19, enrolled during active disease. CDR3s include the opening cysteine and the closing phenylalanine or tryptophan. Fields, in order: V gene, clone size, CDR3 length, D gene, J gene, CDR3 DNA, CDR3 protein. D genes are given only for firm matches. Rows may omit the clone size; those that give it use once, few, many or a size class.

v_gene: TRBV11-2; abundance: once; len: 15; d_gene: NA; j_gene: TRBJ2-7; CDR3nt: TGTGCCAGCAGCCTTTGGGACATCTCCTCCTACGAGCAGTACTTC; CDR3aa: CASSLWDISSYEQYF
v_gene: TRBV7-9; abundance: NA; len: 16; d_gene: NA; j_gene: TRBJ2-2; CDR3nt: TGTGCCAGCAGCTTAGGTACTGCAGGGTGGCTCGGGGAGCTGTTTTTT; CDR3aa: CASSLGTAGWLGELFF
v_gene: TRBV7-9; abundance: NA; len: 17; d_gene: NA; j_gene: TRBJ1-2; CDR3nt: TGTGCCAGCAGAGACGACAGCTTAGGCCGAGAAAAGAGGGGCTACACCTTC; CDR3aa: CASRDDSLGREKRGYTF
v_gene: TRBV12-3/TRBV12-4; abundance: NA; len: 12; d_gene: NA; j_gene: TRBJ1-2; CDR3nt: TGTGCCAGCAGTTTCAGGAGGTATGGCTACACCTTC; CDR3aa: CASSFRRYGYTF
v_gene: TRBV6-6; abundance: NA; len: 17; d_gene: TRBD2; j_gene: TRBJ2-3; CDR3nt: TGTGCCAGCAGTCATCCCTTTCCGGGGGGGATCACAGATACGCAGTATTTT; CDR3aa: CASSHPFPGGITDTQYF
v_gene: TRBV7-8; abundance: once; len: 15; d_gene: TRBD2; j_gene: TRBJ2-7; CDR3nt: TGTGCCAGCAGCTTAGACCGGGACTACCGCTACGAGCAGTACTTC; CDR3aa: CASSLDRDYRYEQYF
v_gene: TRBV7-9; abundance: NA; len: 14; d_gene: NA; j_gene: TRBJ1-3; CDR3nt: TGTGCCAGCAGCTCCACGGGACTGGTTGGAATCATATATTTT; CDR3aa: CASSSTGLVGIIYF
v_gene: TRBV18; abundance: NA; len: 14; d_gene: NA; j_gene: TRBJ1-2; CDR3nt: TGTGCCAGCTCACCAGGCGACGGGAGCCATGGCTACACCTTC; CDR3aa: CASSPGDGSHGYTF
v_gene: TRBV19; abundance: NA; len: 13; d_gene: NA; j_gene: TRBJ1-2; CDR3nt: TGTGCCAGTAGTATGAGACAGGTCTATGGCTACACCTTC; CDR3aa: CASSMRQVYGYTF
v_gene: TRBV29-1; abundance: NA; len: 12; d_gene: TRBD1; j_gene: TRBJ1-2; CDR3nt: TGCAGCGACCAGGACAGGATCTATGGCTACACCTTC; CDR3aa: CSDQDRIYGYTF
v_gene: TRBV28; abundance: few; len: 16; d_gene: TRBD1; j_gene: TRBJ1-6; CDR3nt: TGTGCCAGCAGTCTAATACAGGGGGCGCAGGGTTCACCCCTCCACTTT; CDR3aa: CASSLIQGAQGSPLHF
v_gene: TRBV7-2; abundance: NA; len: 11; d_gene: NA; j_gene: TRBJ2-4; CDR3nt: TGTGCCAGCAGCTTAGGGGCCCTTCAATACTTC; CDR3aa: CASSLGALQYF
v_gene: TRBV11-2; abundance: NA; len: 12; d_gene: NA; j_gene: TRBJ2-5; CDR3nt: TGTGCCAGCAGGGAAGGGGTCGAGACCCAGTACTTC; CDR3aa: CASREGVETQYF
v_gene: TRBV11-3; abundance: NA; len: 16; d_gene: TRBD1; j_gene: TRBJ2-5; CDR3nt: TGTGCCAGCAGCGGGATCTGGGGACAGGTCCTGGAGACCCAGTACTTC; CDR3aa: CASSGIWGQVLETQYF
v_gene: TRBV27; abundance: NA; len: 14; d_gene: NA; j_gene: TRBJ1-5; CDR3nt: TGTGCCAGCAGACCAGGGGACAGCAATCAGCCCCAGCATTTT; CDR3aa: CASRPGDSNQPQHF
v_gene: TRBV14; abundance: NA; len: 15; d_gene: TRBD2; j_gene: TRBJ2-5; CDR3nt: TGTGCCAGCAGCCTTCGGACTAGCGGGATGGAGACCCAGTACTTC; CDR3aa: CASSLRTSGMETQYF
v_gene: TRBV6-4; abundance: NA; len: 15; d_gene: NA; j_gene: TRBJ1-1; CDR3nt: TGTGCCAGCCGACGGGATCCCAACTTGAACACTGAAGCTTTCTTT; CDR3aa: CASRRDPNLNTEAFF
v_gene: TRBV11-2; abundance: NA; len: 15; d_gene: TRBD1; j_gene: TRBJ2-7; CDR3nt: TGTGCCAGCAGCTTCAAGGGACAGGGGGCTAACGAGCAGTACTTC; CDR3aa: CASSFKGQGANEQYF
v_gene: TRBV30; abundance: NA; len: 13; d_gene: NA; j_gene: TRBJ1-6; CDR3nt: TGTGCCTGGAGTTTTGGGGGCACTTCACCCCTCCACTTT; CDR3aa: CAWSFGGTSPLHF
v_gene: TRBV6-5; abundance: NA; len: 13; d_gene: TRBD2; j_gene: TRBJ2-7; CDR3nt: TGTGCCAGCAGAGCGGGACTAGCGTCCGAGCAGTACTTC; CDR3aa: CASRAGLASEQYF
v_gene: TRBV29-1; abundance: NA; len: 13; d_gene: NA; j_gene: TRBJ2-3; CDR3nt: TGCAGCGTTGAGGCCAGCGGTACAGATACGCAGTATTTT; CDR3aa: CSVEASGTDTQYF
v_gene: TRBV7-3; abundance: NA; len: 15; d_gene: TRBD1; j_gene: TRBJ2-2; CDR3nt: TGTGCCAGCAGCCCGGGACAGGGGCCACCCGGGGAGCTGTTTTTT; CDR3aa: CASSPGQGPPGELFF
v_gene: TRBV18; abundance: NA; len: 14; d_gene: TRBD1; j_gene: TRBJ1-1; CDR3nt: TGTGCCAGCTCAGGACGACAGGGAGACACTGAAGCTTTCTTT; CDR3aa: CASSGRQGDTEAFF